This T cell receptor beta chain was documented in a study of cytomegalovirus exposure and HLA in healthy donors. V was pared by 4 bases and J by 4 bases, with 12 bases of the junction left unmatched. This CDR3 is 18 amino acids long. The germline V gene has CDR1 SGHNT and CDR2 YENEEA. Profiled with immunoSEQ multiplex PCR; TCRdb holds only in-frame clones, not every one. The sample carries more than 250,000 clones, roughly 91% recorded once. The sequencing input was PBMCs. The receptor was isolated from a woman between 25 and 40 years old in good health and CMV-seronegative. The V and J genes are TRBV11-3 and TRBJ2-2; TRBD2 matches at 10 bases. The CDR3 sequence: CASSSQEGLAGATGELFF. CDR3 DNA sequence: TGTGCCAGCAGCTCCCAGGAGGGTCTAGCGGGGGCCACCGGGGAGCTGTTTTTT. The full variable domain, in which reference TRBV11-3 and TRBJ2-2 provide the parts outside the CDR3, is EAGVVQSPRYKIIEKKQPVAFWCNPISGHNTLYWYLQNLGQGPELLIRYENEEAVDDSQLPKDRFSAERLKGVDSTLKIQPAELGDSAVYLCASSSQEGLAGATGELFFGEGSRLTVL.